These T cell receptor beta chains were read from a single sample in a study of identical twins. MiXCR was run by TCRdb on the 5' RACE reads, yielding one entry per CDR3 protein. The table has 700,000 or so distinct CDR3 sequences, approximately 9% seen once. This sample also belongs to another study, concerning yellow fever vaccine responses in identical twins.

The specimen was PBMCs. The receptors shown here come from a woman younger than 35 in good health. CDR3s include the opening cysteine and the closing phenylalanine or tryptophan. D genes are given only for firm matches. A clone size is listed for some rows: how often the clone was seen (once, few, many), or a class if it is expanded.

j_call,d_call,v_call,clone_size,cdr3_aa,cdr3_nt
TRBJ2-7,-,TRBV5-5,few,CASSQLSEQYF,TGTGCCAGCAGCCAACTCTCCGAGCAGTACTTC
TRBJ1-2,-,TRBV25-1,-,CASSDPIYGYTF,TGTGCCAGCAGTGACCCCATCTACGGCTACACCTTC
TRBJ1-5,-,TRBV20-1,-,CSARPGHLNQPQHF,TGCAGTGCTAGACCGGGACACCTCAATCAGCCCCAGCATTTT
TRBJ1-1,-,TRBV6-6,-,CASRYGLNTEAFF,TGTGCCAGCAGGTATGGGCTGAACACTGAAGCTTTCTTT
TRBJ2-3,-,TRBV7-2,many,CASSFPPTDTQYF,TGTGCCAGCAGCTTCCCTCCAACAGATACGCAGTATTTT
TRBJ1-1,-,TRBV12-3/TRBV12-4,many,CASSKPSGQRNTEAFF,TGTGCCAGCAGCAAACCCTCGGGACAAAGAAACACTGAAGCTTTCTTT
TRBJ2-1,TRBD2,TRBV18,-,CASGGTSVNEQFF,TGTGCCAGCGGGGGGACTAGCGTCAATGAGCAGTTCTTC
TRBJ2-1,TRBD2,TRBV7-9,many,CASSHWTSGTYNEQFF,TGTGCCAGCAGCCATTGGACTAGCGGGACTTACAATGAGCAGTTCTTC
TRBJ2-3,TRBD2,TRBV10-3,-,CAISALKGTSIDTQYF,TGTGCCATCAGTGCGTTGAAAGGGACTAGCATAGATACGCAGTATTTT
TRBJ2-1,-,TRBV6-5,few,CASSLNLGEQFF,TGTGCCAGCAGTTTGAATCTCGGAGAGCAGTTCTTC
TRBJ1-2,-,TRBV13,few,CASSIRDLLTYGYTF,TGTGCCAGCAGCATACGGGACCTTCTGACCTATGGCTACACCTTC
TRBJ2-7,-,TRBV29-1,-,CSVDSGDYEQYF,TGCAGCGTGGATTCCGGGGACTACGAGCAGTACTTC
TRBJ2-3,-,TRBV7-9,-,CASSLATGLGHTQYF,TGTGCCAGCAGCTTAGCCACGGGGTTGGGTCATACGCAGTATTTT
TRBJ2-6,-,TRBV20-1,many,CSANARTVNVLTF,TGCAGTGCGAACGCCCGGACGGTCAACGTCCTGACTTTC
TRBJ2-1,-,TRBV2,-,CVARTGLSYNEQFF,TGTGTCGCAAGGACGGGCCTATCCTACAATGAGCAGTTCTTC
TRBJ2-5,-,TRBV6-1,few,CASSDSSGETQYF,TGTGCCAGCAGTGATAGTAGCGGAGAGACCCAGTACTTC
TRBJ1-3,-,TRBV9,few,CASSVELGPSGNTIYF,TGTGCCAGCAGCGTAGAGCTTGGCCCAAGTGGAAACACCATATATTTT
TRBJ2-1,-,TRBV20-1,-,CSATEDSYSYNEQFF,TGCAGTGCTACCGAGGACAGTTACTCCTACAATGAGCAGTTCTTC
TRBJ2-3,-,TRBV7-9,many,CASSLGPNSAADTQYF,TGTGCCAGCAGCTTAGGTCCGAACTCCGCAGCGGATACGCAGTATTTT
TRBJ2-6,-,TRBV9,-,CASSVTNTGSLANVLTF,TGTGCCAGCAGCGTAACGAATACAGGGTCTCTGGCCAACGTCCTGACTTTC
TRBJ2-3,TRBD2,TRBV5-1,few,CASSPLGGGTDTQYF,TGCGCCAGCAGCCCGTTGGGGGGGGGCACAGATACGCAGTATTTT
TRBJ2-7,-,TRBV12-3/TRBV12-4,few,CASRPQTGSYEQYF,TGTGCCAGCAGACCACAGACAGGCTCCTACGAGCAGTACTTC
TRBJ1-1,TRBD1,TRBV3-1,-,CASSRYRGLTEAFF,TGTGCCAGCAGCCGTTACAGGGGACTAACTGAAGCTTTCTTT
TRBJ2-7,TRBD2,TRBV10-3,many,CAIRASGVTYEQYF,TGTGCCATCAGAGCTAGCGGGGTTACCTACGAGCAGTACTTC
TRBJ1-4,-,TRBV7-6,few,CASSLVPSSEKLFF,TGTGCCAGCAGCTTAGTCCCTTCCAGCGAAAAACTGTTTTTT
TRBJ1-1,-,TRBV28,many,CASSFYPGQLNTEAFF,TGTGCCAGCAGTTTTTATCCAGGACAGTTGAACACTGAAGCTTTCTTT
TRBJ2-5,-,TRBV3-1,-,CASSPGLLFETQYF,TGTGCCAGCAGTCCGGGACTTCTCTTCGAGACCCAGTACTTC
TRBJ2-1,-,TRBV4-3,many,CASSQDWPGIGNEQFF,TGCGCCAGCAGCCAAGATTGGCCGGGGATCGGGAATGAGCAGTTCTTC
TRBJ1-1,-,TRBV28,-,CASSLFPETNTEAFF,TGTGCCAGCAGTTTATTTCCGGAAACCAACACTGAAGCTTTCTTT
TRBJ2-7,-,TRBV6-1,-,CASRLSLVIYEQYF,TGTGCCAGCAGGCTAAGTCTGGTTATCTACGAGCAGTACTTC
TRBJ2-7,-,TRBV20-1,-,CSATPLTGSLYEQYF,TGCAGTGCTACCCCCCTTACAGGGTCCCTCTACGAGCAGTACTTC
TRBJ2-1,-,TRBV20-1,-,CSASPLVASYNEQFF,TGCAGTGCTAGCCCCCTAGTGGCCTCCTACAATGAGCAGTTCTTC
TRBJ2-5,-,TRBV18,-,CASSPRAQIQETQYF,TGTGCCAGCTCACCACGAGCACAGATCCAAGAGACCCAGTACTTC
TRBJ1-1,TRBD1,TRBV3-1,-,CATSLRQGSNTEAFF,TGTGCCACCAGCCTCAGACAGGGATCGAACACTGAAGCTTTCTTT
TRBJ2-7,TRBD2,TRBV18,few,CASSGTSSSGEQYF,TGTGCCAGTTCCGGGACTAGCTCCTCGGGCGAGCAGTACTTC
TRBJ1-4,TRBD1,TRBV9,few,CASSATGTGGEKLFF,TGTGCCAGCAGCGCTACCGGGACAGGGGGCGAAAAACTGTTTTTT